These 19 T cell receptor beta chains came from one sample sequenced in a study of neoadjuvant anti-PD-1 for oral cavity cancer. This table comes from immunoSEQ multiplex PCR, and its TCRdb copy is limited to in-frame clones, with some not included. The repertoire has over 11,000 clones, 71% of them found once; the top ten carry about 3.1%. This sample comprised PBMCs, obtained before nivolumab (anti-PD-1) treatment. The origin of the receptors is a person between 40 and 85 years old with oral cavity squamous cell carcinoma.

CDR3 sequence: CASRQLAGVSYEQYF. For the CDR3, the DNA is TGTGCCAGCAGACAATTAGCGGGGGTCTCCTACGAGCAGTACTTC. The chain employs TRBV11-2 and TRBJ2-7; 9 bases line up with TRBD2. Germline values: CDR1 SGHAT, CDR2 FQNNGV. The V segment lost 6 bases and the J segment 0 bases; nucleotides outside the gene matches: 6. The CDR3 length is 15 residues.

V usage is TRBV9 and J usage is TRBJ1-4; D uncertain. There are 14 residues in the CDR3. The germline V gene has CDR1 SGDLS and CDR2 YYNGEE. The V end was cut by 4 bases, the J end by 6 bases, with 13 bases between. CDR3 amino acids: CASSLQIRDEKLFF. CDR3 nucleotide sequence: TGTGCCAGCAGCCTCCAAATCCGCGATGAAAAACTGTTTTTT. Full variable domain (outside the CDR3, taken from reference TRBV9 and TRBJ1-4): DSGVTQTPKHLITATGQRVTLRCSPRSGDLSVYWYQQSLDQGLQFLIQYYNGEERAKGNILERFSAQQFPDLHSELNLSSLELGDSALYFCASSLQIRDEKLFFGSGTQLSVL.

This clone is categorized as large. V gene TRBV15 combines with J gene TRBJ2-1; 10 bases match TRBD1. J gave up 8 bases and V 0 bases, and 10 bases lay outside the gene matches. The CDR3 consists of 17 residues. Looked up from germline, CDR1 is LNHNV and CDR2 is YYDKDF (reference sequence). CDR3 in amino acids: CATSRESPGQGIDEQFF. As DNA, the CDR3 is TGTGCCACCAGCAGAGAATCTCCGGGACAGGGGATAGATGAGCAGTTCTTC.

The CDR3 loop reads CASSRAGLQETQYF. DNA of the CDR3: TGCGCCAGCAGTAGGGCAGGGCTACAAGAGACCCAGTACTTC. The V and J genes are TRBV5-1 and TRBJ2-5, with a tentative D call TRBD1 (5 bases). The germline gives CDR1 SGHRS, CDR2 YFSETQ. The CDR3 is 14 residues long. Trimming removed 5 bases at V and 2 bases at J, with 13 bases between.

The chain uses TRBV7-8 and TRBJ1-1; D is ambiguous. The CDR3 extends over 11 amino acids. The germline V and J ends were trimmed by 2 bases and 6 bases, with 4 bases remaining between them. CDR1 is SGHVS, CDR2 FQNEAQ, per germline. The CDR3 region has the DNA TGTGCCAGCAGCTTATGGTCTGAAGCTTTCTTT. This codes for CASSLWSEAFF.

The chain combines TRBV7-9 with TRBJ2-7; D is unclear. Germline-derived CDR1 and CDR2 are SEHNR and FQNEAQ (reference sequence). This CDR3 comprises 11 residues. The germline V and J ends were trimmed by 5 bases and 4 bases, with 6 bases remaining between them. CDR3 coding DNA: TGTGCCAGCAGCCCACAGTACGAGCAGTACTTC. Encoded protein: CASSPQYEQYF.

This chain uses TRBV6-1 with TRBJ1-2; D gene uncertain. The V gene's germline CDR1 is MNHNS and CDR2 SASEGT. V was clipped by 1 base and J by 4 bases, with 13 bases between them. The CDR3 has 15 amino acids. Here the CDR3 reads CASSEGDGFGYGYTF. The CDR3 region has the DNA TGTGCCAGCAGTGAAGGTGACGGGTTCGGCTATGGCTACACCTTC.

The V gene is TRBV27, the J gene TRBJ2-7; 7 bases are a match to TRBD1. V dropped 5 bases and J dropped 5; count of bases not matched to a gene: 9. CDR1 is MNHEY, CDR2 SMNVEV, per germline (reference sequence). This CDR3 is 14 amino acids long. As DNA, the CDR3 is TGTGCCAGCAGTGTCTCACAGGGGAACCACGAGCAGTACTTC. Its protein is CASSVSQGNHEQYF.

The J gene is TRBJ1-1, the V gene TRBV27, with D possibly being TRBD1 (5 bases). CDR3 length equals 14 residues. Germline V gene sequence: CDR1 MNHEY, CDR2 SMNVEV (reference sequence). The ends were cut back, 3 bases at V and 1 base at J, with 9 bases in the middle. The CDR3 sequence is CASSLFGGNTEAFF. The CDR3 DNA reads as TGTGCCAGCAGTTTGTTTGGGGGGAACACTGAAGCTTTCTTT.

This clone appeared once. The chain recombines TRBV5-1 with TRBJ2-5; possible D gene TRBD2, 6 bases. Trimming removed 1 base from V and 3 bases from J, with 13 bases in between. Germline assignment: CDR1 SGHRS and CDR2 YFSETQ. The CDR3 runs 15 residues. This chain's CDR3 is CASSLYPGGEETQYF. In nucleotides, the CDR3 is TGCGCCAGCAGCTTGTATCCGGGCGGGGAAGAGACCCAGTACTTC. The variable domain in full, completed from reference TRBV5-1 and TRBJ2-5, reads KAGVTQTPRYLIKTRGQQVTLSCSPISGHRSVSWYQQTPGQGLQFLFEYFSETQRNKGNFPGRFSGRQFSNSRSEMNVSTLELGDSALYLCASSLYPGGEETQYFGPGTRLLVL.

This clone showed up just a few times. The chain combines TRBV4-2 with TRBJ2-3; 12 bases are a match to TRBD2. The germline CDR1 and CDR2 sequences are LGHNA and YNFKEQ. The CDR3 totals 16 residues. The ends lost 6 bases at V and 1 base at J; junction bases unmatched: 5. CDR3 sequence: CASSHGLAGRTDTQYF. The CDR3 coding sequence is TGTGCCAGCAGTCACGGACTAGCGGGGCGCACAGATACGCAGTATTTT.

The V and J genes are TRBV28 and TRBJ1-1; no reliable D call. Deletions cut 2 bases from V and 14 bases from J, with 18 bases between. Germline values: CDR1 MDHEN, CDR2 SYDVKM. The length of the CDR3 is 13 residues. The CDR3 region has the DNA TGTGCCAGCAGTTTAATGGCAGGACCCCACTTCTTCTTT. Amino acids: CASSLMAGPHFFF.

The V call is TRBV4-2, the J call TRBJ2-5; 8 bases agree with TRBD1. V was clipped by 0 bases and J by 7 bases; unmatched bases: 7. The CDR3 consists of 15 residues. Germline V gene lookup returns CDR1 LGHNA and CDR2 YNFKEQ. The DNA of the CDR3 is TGTGCCAGCAGCCAAGATGGTCAGGGGGCTCGGACCCAGTACTTC. Residues: CASSQDGQGARTQYF.

The gene calls are TRBV7-3 and TRBJ2-5; D is undetermined. CDR1 and CDR2 (germline): SGHTA, FQGTGA. V was shortened by 5 bases and J by 1 base, with 17 bases between the two germline ends. This CDR3 region has 16 residues. The CDR3 DNA sequence: TGTGCCAGCAGCCTACAAGCCCCGGTCCTCCAAGAGACCCAGTACTTC. Translation gives CASSLQAPVLQETQYF. Looking up the rest from reference TRBV7-3 and TRBJ2-5 gives the full variable domain: GAGVSQTPSNKVTEKGKYVELRCDPISGHTALYWYRQSLGQGPEFLIYFQGTGAADDSGLPNDRFFAVRPEGSVSTLKIQRTERGDSAVYLCASSLQAPVLQETQYFGPGTRLLVL.

This sequence joins TRBV2 and TRBJ2-1, with 7 bases identical to TRBD1. This CDR3 spans 16 amino acids. Trimming removed 5 bases from V and 6 bases from J; junction bases left unmatched: 13. Per germline, CDR1 SNHLY and CDR2 FYNNEI. CDR3 sequence reads: CASSRLTGKRLNEQFF. CDR3 coding DNA: TGTGCCAGCAGTAGACTGACAGGGAAGAGACTCAATGAGCAGTTCTTC.

This clone was seen only a few times. The chain is built from TRBV6-1 and TRBJ2-7; tentative D call: TRBD1 (6 bases). With 2 bases removed from V and 6 bases from J, the gap between germline ends came to 17 bases. Germline CDR1 reads MNHNS; CDR2 reads SASEGT. The CDR3 consists of 15 residues. The CDR3 coding sequence is TGTGCCAGCAGTGAAAGGACAGACTCCCGTCCCGAGCAGTACTTC. Protein sequence: CASSERTDSRPEQYF.

The chain recombines TRBV27 with TRBJ2-7; 7 positions agree with TRBD1. Germline V gene lookup returns CDR1 MNHEY and CDR2 SMNVEV (reference sequence). The CDR3 runs to 14 residues. The ends lost 6 bases at V and 3 bases at J; junction bases unmatched: 8. This chain's CDR3 is CASRTDRRFYEQYF. The DNA for the CDR3 is TGTGCCAGCAGAACGGACAGGCGATTCTACGAGCAGTACTTC.

This clone was recorded a few times. The chain has TRBV4-2 and TRBJ2-7; a weak D match, TRBD2 (7 bases). The V and J ends lost 0 bases and 3 bases respectively, with 12 bases between them. The CDR3 loop spans 15 amino acids. Germline V lookup: CDR1 LGHNA, CDR2 YNFKEQ. This CDR3 is CASSQERGPVYEQYF. CDR3 DNA: TGTGCCAGCAGCCAAGAGCGGGGGCCCGTCTACGAGCAGTACTTC.

V and J are TRBV5-1 and TRBJ2-1; 8 positions match TRBD2. Losses at the gene ends were 10 bases for V and 0 bases for J; bases not matched to a gene: 12. The length of the CDR3 is 16 residues. Germline CDR1 SGHRS, CDR2 YFSETQ. CDR3 nucleotide sequence: TGCGCCTATCGTGAGACTAGCGCCAGCTCCTACAATGAGCAGTTCTTC. Its translation is CAYRETSASSYNEQFF.